The 16 T cell receptor beta chains listed next were all sequenced from one sample in a study of shared clonotypes between healthy human individuals. Assay used: immunoSEQ multiplex PCR; TCRdb lists only in-frame clones, some missing. The sample lists about 2.4 million clones, 93% occurring once. The sequenced sample was naive CD4+ T cells from PBMCs. Subset described: CD45RA+ positively selected. The receptors come from a man younger than 35 in good health. Some clones in this sample may be carry-over from other donors' samples.

V is TRBV9 and J is TRBJ2-2, with 10 nucleotides matching TRBD2. The CDR3 runs to 18 residues. CDR1 and CDR2 from the germline V gene are SGDLS and YYNGEE. V shed 0 bases and J 4 bases; nucleotides not matched to a gene: 9. The DNA for the CDR3 is TGTGCCAGCAGCGTAGTAGGAGCGGGAGGGCCCGGCACCGGGGAGCTGTTTTTT. This encodes CASSVVGAGGPGTGELFF.

V is TRBV7-9 and J is TRBJ1-2, with 9 positions matching TRBD1. CDR1 and CDR2 from the germline V gene are SEHNR and FQNEAQ (reference sequence). The CDR3 contains 14 residues. After removal of 4 bases from V and 6 bases from J, the junction contained 6 bases not matched to a gene. CDR3 loop: CASSWGDRVDGYTF. CDR3 in DNA: TGTGCCAGCAGCTGGGGGGACAGGGTGGATGGCTACACCTTC. Filled out from reference TRBV7-9 and TRBJ1-2, the complete variable domain reads DTGVSQNPRHKITKRGQNVTFRCDPISEHNRLYWYRQTLGQGPEFLTYFQNEAQLEKSRLLSDRFSAERPKGSFSTLEIQRTEQGDSAMYLCASSWGDRVDGYTFGSGTRLTVV.

This clone turned up a few times. The CDR3 sequence is CAWSFPGGGQPQHF. CDR3 in DNA: TGTGCCTGGAGTTTCCCAGGGGGCGGTCAGCCCCAGCATTTT. This chain links TRBV30 with TRBJ1-5; 8 bases line up with TRBD1. The J segment lost 6 bases and the V segment lost 2 bases, leaving 6 bases of the junction unmatched. This CDR3 is 14 amino acids long. The germline V gene encodes CDR1 GTSNPN and CDR2 SVGIG (reference sequence).

The chain couples TRBV14 to TRBJ1-6; D unclear. The length of the CDR3 is 16 residues. Trimming took 0 bases from V and 5 from J, leaving 11 bases between them. Looked up from germline, CDR1 is SGHDN and CDR2 is FVKESK. The CDR3 DNA sequence: TGTGCCAGCAGCCAAGATTGGGCTGTTGATAATTCACCCCTCCACTTT. This codes for CASSQDWAVDNSPLHF.

This clone was picked up one time. V gene TRBV2 combines with J gene TRBJ2-2; TRBD2 matches at 8 bases. Germline V gene lookup returns CDR1 SNHLY and CDR2 FYNNEI. This CDR3 comprises 17 residues. The V segment lost 6 bases and the J segment 0 bases; nucleotides outside the gene matches: 9. The CDR3 is CASRKPGGSPNTGELFF. Here the CDR3 DNA reads TGTGCCAGCAGAAAACCGGGAGGGAGCCCGAACACCGGGGAGCTGTTTTTT.

J is TRBJ2-1 and V is TRBV28, with D possibly matching TRBD2 (7 bases). The length of the CDR3 is 15 residues. The ends were cut back, 6 bases at V and 6 bases at J, with 18 bases in the middle. Per the germline V gene, CDR1 is MDHEN and CDR2 is SYDVKM. Written as DNA, the CDR3 is TGTGCCAGCAGCCCGTCGGGGGGCCCGCTCAATGAGCAGTTCTTC. This codes for CASSPSGGPLNEQFF.

This rearrangement joins TRBV28 to TRBJ2-7, with TRBD2 matching 9 bases. Per germline, CDR1 MDHEN and CDR2 SYDVKM. V was pared by 6 bases and J by 0 bases, with 12 bases of the junction left unmatched. The CDR3 has 17 amino acids. The chain's CDR3 is CASSLSRGRGSSYEQYF. The CDR3 nucleotides are TGTGCCAGCAGCCTATCCCGCGGGAGGGGGAGCTCCTACGAGCAGTACTTC.

V and J are TRBV27 and TRBJ2-2; D is undetermined. The CDR3 has 12 residues. V was trimmed by 6 bases and J by 6 bases, leaving 8 bases between them. Germline V CDR1 and CDR2: MNHEY, SMNVEV (reference sequence). Here the CDR3 DNA reads TGTGCCAGCAGCCCTCAAGCCGGGGAGCTGTTTTTT. Encoded protein: CASSPQAGELFF.

The chain employs TRBV11-3 and TRBJ2-2; 7 bases fit TRBD1. The CDR3 extends over 15 amino acids. Germline CDR1 reads SGHNT; CDR2 reads YENEEA. V trimming: 5 bases; J trimming: 0 bases; junction bases outside the gene matches: 3. CDR3 bases: TGTGCCAGCAGCCCCGGGACAGCGAACACCGGGGAGCTGTTTTTT. It translates to CASSPGTANTGELFF.

Notes on this clone: At one boundary the junction diverges from the germline segment, which might be a read error. This rearrangement joins TRBV2 to TRBJ2-2, with D perhaps being TRBD1 or TRBD2 (5 bases each). The CDR3 sequence is 15 residues long. CDR1 is SNHLY, CDR2 FYNNEI, per germline. The CDR3 spells CASREGTVNTGELFF. DNA of the CDR3: TGTGCCAGCAGAGAAGGGACGGTTAACACCGGGGAGCTGTTTTTT.

The rearrangement joins TRBV19 to TRBJ1-2; TRBD1 might be the D (5 bases). CDR3 length: 14 amino acids. V lost 6 bases and J lost 5, with 16 bases in between. The V gene's germline CDR1 is LNHDA and CDR2 SQIVND (reference sequence). This CDR3 is CASRRDAGRYGYTF. CDR3 DNA sequence: TGTGCCAGTAGGCGAGACGCAGGGAGGTATGGCTACACCTTC.

The chain uses TRBV4-3 and TRBJ2-3; TRBD1 agrees at 7 bases. Germline CDR1 and CDR2: LGHNA and YSLEER. The CDR3 loop spans 14 amino acids. The V gene end was trimmed by 3 bases and the J gene end by 5 bases; junction bases not matched to a gene: 5. The CDR3 protein is CASSHVTGEDTQYF. CDR3 bases: TGCGCCAGCAGCCATGTCACAGGGGAAGATACGCAGTATTTT.

This chain joins TRBV19 and TRBJ2-3, with 10 bases fitting TRBD2. Germline V gives CDR1 LNHDA, CDR2 SQIVND (reference sequence). Trimming at V came to 9 bases and at J to 3 bases, leaving 12 bases not matched to a gene. This CDR3 contains 16 residues. DNA for the CDR3: TGTGCCAGCAAAGGGGGGACTAGCGCAGCAACAGATACGCAGTATTTT. Its protein product is CASKGGTSAATDTQYF.

The genes are TRBV4-1 and TRBJ2-5, with TRBD2 as a possible D gene (5 bases). The germline gives CDR1 MGHRA, CDR2 YSYEKL. V lost 4 bases to trimming and J lost 0 bases, with 21 bases between them. This CDR3 spans 18 amino acids. The CDR3 is CASSPLLATKLYQETQYF. The CDR3 bases are TGCGCCAGCAGCCCTCTGCTAGCCACAAAATTGTACCAAGAGACCCAGTACTTC.

The chain links TRBV7-9 to TRBJ2-7, with D tentatively TRBD2 (5 bases). Germline values: CDR1 SEHNR, CDR2 FQNEAQ (reference sequence). V shed 0 bases and J shed 9 bases, with 12 bases lying between them. The CDR3 has 13 amino acids. The CDR3 protein is CASSLAGVHVQYF. CDR3 sequence (DNA): TGTGCCAGCAGCTTAGCGGGAGTACATGTGCAGTACTTC. The full variable domain, its missing parts supplied by reference TRBV7-9 and TRBJ2-7, is DTGVSQNPRHKITKRGQNVTFRCDPISEHNRLYWYRQTLGQGPEFLTYFQNEAQLEKSRLLSDRFSAERPKGSFSTLEIQRTEQGDSAMYLCASSLAGVHVQYFGPGTRLTVT.

The rearrangement joins TRBV4-3 to TRBJ1-3; D is perhaps TRBD1 (6 bases). V was pared by 1 base and J by 6 bases, with 10 bases between. Germline V lookup: CDR1 LGHNA, CDR2 YSLEER. The CDR3 totals 14 residues. CDR3 amino acids: CASSQVGGPNTIYF. As DNA, the CDR3 is TGCGCCAGCAGCCAAGTTGGGGGCCCAAACACCATATATTTT.